The 15 T cell receptor beta chains in this list originate from one sample, sequenced in a study of T cell repertoires in cytomegalovirus infection. These TCRs are of unknown antigen specificity. MiXCR was run by TCRdb on the reads, yielding one entry per CDR3 protein. Among 680,000 or so distinct CDR3 sequences listed, around a third were seen once. Specimen: cultured PBMCs, collected from culture after CMV antigen stimulation. The receptors were sampled from a human donor in good health (CMV status not recorded). Some clones in this sample may be carry-over from other donors' samples.

This chain connects TRBV12-3 or TRBV12-4 to TRBJ2-3, with D tentatively TRBD1 or TRBD2 (5 bases each). There are 12 residues in the CDR3. With 10 bases removed from V and 7 bases from J, the gap between germline ends came to 15 bases. CDR3: CATGTRRYTQYF. CDR3 in DNA: TGTGCCACTGGGACCAGACGTTATACGCAGTATTTT.

This clonotype was observed many times. This chain links TRBV7-2 with TRBJ2-7, with 11 bases matching TRBD2. The V gene end was trimmed by 5 bases and the J gene end by 2 bases; junction bases not matched to a gene: 5. The length of the CDR3 is 15 residues. The germline V gene has CDR1 SGHTA and CDR2 FQGNSA. The CDR3 reads CASSPGLAETYEQYF. CDR3 sequence (DNA): TGTGCCAGCAGCCCGGGACTAGCGGAAACCTACGAGCAGTACTTC. The full variable domain, completed using reference TRBV7-2 and TRBJ2-7, is GAGVSQSPSNKVTEKGKDVELRCDPISGHTALYWYRQSLGQGLEFLIYFQGNSAPDKSGLPSDRFSAERTGGSVSTLTIQRTQQEDSAVYLCASSPGLAETYEQYFGPGTRLTVT.

This clonotype was seen at least ten times. The chain couples TRBV7-8 to TRBJ2-3; 12 nucleotides line up with TRBD2. The germline V gene has CDR1 SGHVS and CDR2 FQNEAQ. V shed 6 bases and J 2 bases; nucleotides not matched to a gene: 6. This CDR3 region has 16 residues. Here the CDR3 reads CASSSGLAGTTDTQYF. The DNA of the CDR3 is TGTGCCAGCAGTTCCGGACTAGCGGGGACCACAGATACGCAGTATTTT.

The V and J genes are TRBV12-3 or TRBV12-4 and TRBJ2-3; perhaps D is TRBD1 or TRBD2 (6 bases each). The CDR3 extends over 14 amino acids. The V gene lost 4 bases and the J gene lost 2 bases, with 10 bases spanning the gap. The CDR3 region is CASSWGAHTDTQYF. DNA for the CDR3: TGTGCCAGCAGTTGGGGGGCCCACACAGATACGCAGTATTTT.

This clonotype was detected ten times or more. The genes are TRBV7-2 and TRBJ2-7; D perhaps matches TRBD1 (6 bases). Germline loops: CDR1 SGHTA, CDR2 FQGNSA. Trimming shortened V by 5 bases and J by 1 base, and 9 bases separated the two germline ends. The CDR3 has 13 amino acids. The chain's CDR3 is CASSPGTSYEQYF. CDR3 in DNA: TGTGCCAGCAGCCCCGGGACATCCTACGAGCAGTACTTC.

The V call is TRBV5-1, the J call TRBJ2-2; 11 bases map to TRBD2. The junction had 5 bases not matched to a gene; V was cut back by 4 bases and J by 3 bases. Looked up from germline, CDR1 is SGHRS and CDR2 is YFSETQ. The CDR3 totals 16 residues. This CDR3 is CASSQLAGDYTGELFF. The CDR3 DNA reads TGCGCCAGCAGCCAACTAGCGGGGGACTACACCGGGGAGCTGTTTTTT.

This chain connects TRBV6-2 or TRBV6-3 to TRBJ1-5, with a tentative D call TRBD1 (5 bases). Germline CDR1 MNHEY, CDR2 SVGEGT. Trimming removed 3 bases from V and 11 bases from J, with 14 bases in between. This CDR3 is 13 amino acids long. The CDR3 region has the DNA TGTGCCAGCAGTTATTTTGGAAGAGGGGCCCAGCATTTT. Encoded protein: CASSYFGRGAQHF.

J is TRBJ2-7 and V is TRBV18; 8 bases are a match to TRBD1. The J segment lost 1 base and the V segment lost 1 base, leaving 3 bases of the junction unmatched. This CDR3 spans 15 amino acids. Germline lookup yields CDR1 KGHSH and CDR2 LQKENI. In DNA, the CDR3 is TGTGCCAGCTCACCACGGCAGGGGGCTTCCTACGAGCAGTACTTC. This translates into CASSPRQGASYEQYF.

The V and J genes are TRBV20-1 and TRBJ2-7, with D perhaps TRBD1 (5 bases). V shed 6 bases and J shed 6 bases, with 18 bases lying between them. The CDR3 runs 13 residues. Germline CDR1 and CDR2: DFQATT and SNEGSKA (reference sequence). CDR3 region: CSADAGPAFEQYF. CDR3 DNA sequence: TGCAGTGCAGACGCAGGGCCGGCCTTCGAGCAGTACTTC.

The chain links TRBV7-6 to TRBJ2-7, with 10 nucleotides matching TRBD2. V gave up 5 bases and J gave up 5 bases; unmatched junction bases: 18. This CDR3 spans 18 amino acids. Germline V gene sequence: CDR1 SGHVS, CDR2 FNYEAQ. CDR3: CASSPRGPGASGGNEQYF. In DNA form, the CDR3 reads TGTGCCAGCAGCCCGAGGGGCCCTGGGGCTAGCGGGGGCAACGAGCAGTACTTC. The entire variable domain, with the rest obtained from reference TRBV7-6 and TRBJ2-7, is as follows: GAGVSQSPRYKVTKRGQDVALRCDPISGHVSLYWYRQALGQGPEFLTYFNYEAQQDKSGLPNDRFSAERPEGSISTLTIQRTEQRDSAMYRCASSPRGPGASGGNEQYFGPGTRLTVT.

This clonotype was counted ten times or more. The chain links TRBV12-3 or TRBV12-4 to TRBJ2-1, with D unclear. The CDR3 covers 13 residues. With 5 bases removed from V and 10 bases from J, the gap between germline ends came to 15 bases. CDR3: CASSRYSQGEQFF. In DNA form, the CDR3 reads TGTGCCAGCAGTCGGTACAGCCAAGGCGAGCAGTTCTTC.

This clonotype showed up just a few times. The V gene is TRBV27, the J gene TRBJ2-1, with 8 nucleotides matching TRBD2. Germline V gene sequence: CDR1 MNHEY, CDR2 SMNVEV (reference sequence). Trimming took 5 bases from V and 3 from J; bases not matched to a gene: 6. This CDR3 spans 15 amino acids. CDR3 sequence: CASSRGLARYNEQFF. CDR3 DNA sequence: TGTGCCAGCAGTAGAGGACTAGCCCGCTACAATGAGCAGTTCTTC.

This chain joins TRBV12-3 or TRBV12-4 and TRBJ1-4; D remains ambiguous. The V and J ends lost 1 base and 0 bases respectively, with 6 bases between them. This CDR3 comprises 15 residues. CDR3 sequence: CASSLVQTTNEKLFF. As DNA, the CDR3 is TGTGCCAGCAGTTTAGTACAGACAACTAATGAAAAACTGTTTTTT.

The CDR3 loop is CASSPPRASSDEQFF. CDR3 coding DNA: TGTGCCAGCTCACCACCTCGGGCTAGCTCGGATGAGCAGTTCTTC. The chain combines TRBV18 with TRBJ2-1, with TRBD2 as a possible D gene (5 bases). The CDR3 contains 15 residues. Germline V gene sequence: CDR1 KGHSH, CDR2 LQKENI. V lost 0 bases to trimming and J lost 8 bases, with 14 bases between them.

The J gene is TRBJ2-3, the V gene TRBV20-1, with a possible D match to TRBD2 (5 bases). The CDR3 is 14 amino acids. The V and J ends lost 6 bases and 5 bases respectively, with 18 bases between them. Germline V gives CDR1 DFQATT, CDR2 SNEGSKA (reference sequence). This CDR3 reads CSAGDGNGGDTQYF. As DNA, the CDR3 is TGCAGTGCCGGGGATGGGAACGGAGGAGATACGCAGTATTTT.